One and the same sample provided the 27 T cell receptor beta chains below, sequenced in a study of blood T cell repertoires in COVID-19. This table comes from immunoSEQ multiplex PCR, and its TCRdb copy is limited to in-frame clones, with some not included. Among 50,000 to 75,000 clones listed, 65% to 85% were seen once. The sample taken for sequencing was peripheral blood. The receptors were gathered from a woman older than 75 with active or convalescent COVID-19.

The J gene is TRBJ2-1, the V gene TRBV6-5; D uncertain. Between the trimmed V and J ends, which lost 2 bases and 6 bases, there was a span of 2 bases. Germline assignment: CDR1 MNHEY and CDR2 SVGAGI. There are 11 residues in the CDR3. CDR3 region: CASSYLNEQFF. The CDR3 bases are TGTGCCAGCAGTTACCTCAATGAGCAGTTCTTC.

V and J are TRBV5-1 and TRBJ2-1; the match to TRBD1 covers 7 bases. The CDR3 consists of 16 residues. In germline, CDR1 is SGHRS, CDR2 YFSETQ. V lost 2 bases, J lost 2 bases, and 7 bases stayed unmatched. The CDR3 bases are TGCGCCAGCAGCTTTGACGGACAGGCCGCCTACAATGAGCAGTTCTTC. This codes for CASSFDGQAAYNEQFF.

V usage is TRBV6-5 and J usage is TRBJ1-4; 8 nucleotides line up with TRBD1. The V and J ends lost 7 bases and 5 bases, in that order; junction bases with no gene match: 6. This CDR3 spans 14 amino acids. Germline V gene sequence: CDR1 MNHEY, CDR2 SVGAGI. The CDR3 DNA sequence: TGTGCCAGCACCGACAGGGGAGAAAATGAAAAACTGTTTTTT. Its protein is CASTDRGENEKLFF.

This chain connects TRBV11-2 to TRBJ1-1; D remains unclear. The CDR3 sequence is 15 residues long. V lost 7 bases to trimming and J lost 4 bases, with 19 bases between them. Germline lookup yields CDR1 SGHAT and CDR2 FQNNGV. CDR3 region: CASTPIASAPTEAFF. CDR3 coding DNA: TGTGCCAGCACCCCAATAGCTTCCGCACCCACTGAAGCTTTCTTT.

The rearrangement joins TRBV30 to TRBJ1-1; 8 positions match TRBD1. The ends lost 2 bases at V and 4 bases at J; junction bases unmatched: 3. This CDR3 spans 13 amino acids. CDR1 and CDR2 from the germline V gene are GTSNPN and SVGIG (reference sequence). As DNA, the CDR3 is TGTGCCTGGAGTAAACAGGGGGGCACTGAAGCTTTCTTT. It yields the protein CAWSKQGGTEAFF.

The chain carries TRBV5-6 and TRBJ1-4; 9 nucleotides agree with TRBD1. The V and J ends lost 2 bases and 8 bases, in that order; junction bases with no gene match: 10. Per germline, CDR1 SGHDT and CDR2 YYEEEE. There are 16 residues in the CDR3. CDR3 DNA: TGTGCCAGCAGCTTTCTACAGGGGGCCCTTGTCGAAAAACTGTTTTTT. Protein sequence: CASSFLQGALVEKLFF.

The chain carries TRBV7-8 and TRBJ1-2; D remains unclear. V was clipped by 4 bases and J by 7 bases, with 16 bases between them. Per germline, CDR1 SGHVS and CDR2 FQNEAQ. The CDR3 sequence is 14 residues long. CDR3 sequence: CASSSPGTAGGYTF. The CDR3 DNA is TGTGCCAGCAGCTCCCCGGGTACCGCCGGTGGCTACACCTTC. Full variable domain (outside the CDR3, taken from reference TRBV7-8 and TRBJ1-2): GAGVSQSPRYKVAKRGQDVALRCDPISGHVSLFWYQQALGQGPEFLTYFQNEAQLDKSGLPSDRFFAERPEGSVSTLKIQRTQQEDSAVYLCASSSPGTAGGYTFGSGTRLTVV.

The chain joins TRBV12-3 or TRBV12-4 to TRBJ2-3, with TRBD1 as a possible D gene (6 bases). V was cut by 3 bases and J by 7 bases, with 8 bases left in between. The CDR3 has 12 amino acids. The CDR3: CASSLDRHTQYF. Here the CDR3 DNA reads TGTGCCAGCAGTTTGGACAGACATACGCAGTATTTT.

The chain uses TRBV5-4 and TRBJ2-5; 7 nucleotides line up with TRBD1. Trimming at V came to 4 bases and at J to 2 bases, leaving 5 bases not matched to a gene. CDR1 SGHNT and CDR2 YYREEE come from the germline V gene (reference sequence). This CDR3 contains 14 residues. The CDR3 DNA sequence: TGTGCCAGCAGCGGCCAGACAGGGCAAGAGACCCAGTACTTC. This codes for CASSGQTGQETQYF.

The rearrangement links TRBV11-1 to TRBJ2-1, with D maybe TRBD2 (5 bases). The CDR3 is 12 amino acids. Deletions cut 5 bases from V and 8 bases from J, with 10 bases between. The germline CDR1 and CDR2 sequences are SGHAT and FQDESV (reference sequence). The CDR3 spells CASSNPGYEQFF. The CDR3 bases are TGTGCCAGCAGCAATCCGGGGTATGAGCAGTTCTTC.

V is TRBV5-1 and J is TRBJ1-1; 7 bases match TRBD1. This CDR3 region has 13 residues. The ends lost 4 bases at V and 7 bases at J; junction bases unmatched: 7. CDR1 is SGHRS, CDR2 YFSETQ, per germline. CDR3 loop: CASSPGTADEAFF. In DNA form, the CDR3 reads TGCGCCAGCAGCCCAGGGACAGCAGATGAAGCTTTCTTT.

This sequence joins TRBV3-1 (or the pseudogene TRBV3-2) and TRBJ2-5, with a weak D call TRBD2 (6 bases). Between the trimmed V and J ends, which lost 1 base and 4 bases, there was a span of 13 bases. The germline CDR1 and CDR2 sequences are LGHDT and YNNKEL (reference sequence). The CDR3 extends over 15 amino acids. CDR3 sequence (DNA): TGTGCCAGCAGCCAAGTACGTAGCGGCGGAGAGACCCAGTACTTC. This gives the protein CASSQVRSGGETQYF.

The chain combines TRBV27 with TRBJ1-1; D gene ambiguous. In germline, CDR1 is MNHEY, CDR2 SMNVEV (reference sequence). V was pared by 10 bases and J by 0 bases, with 24 bases between. This CDR3 contains 17 residues. CDR3 sequence reads: CATLPYANSMVNTEAFF. The CDR3 coding sequence is TGTGCCACACTACCCTATGCGAACTCAATGGTGAACACTGAAGCTTTCTTT.

The chain is built from TRBV5-5 and TRBJ2-1; perhaps TRBD1 as D (5 bases). V gave up 0 bases and J gave up 0 bases, with 10 bases separating them. The germline V gene encodes CDR1 SGHKS and CDR2 YYEKEE (reference sequence). This CDR3 contains 16 residues. The CDR3: CASSLGPDSSYNEQFF. DNA for the CDR3: TGTGCCAGCAGCTTGGGTCCCGACAGCTCCTACAATGAGCAGTTCTTC.

The chain links TRBV19 to TRBJ1-5; weak D call: TRBD1 (5 bases). CDR3 length: 16 residues. Germline loops: CDR1 LNHDA, CDR2 SQIVND (reference sequence). V gave up 5 bases and J gave up 4 bases, with 18 bases separating them. The CDR3 nucleotides are TGTGCCAGTAGTTCCGTCCGGGGGGGGAATAATCAGCCCCAGCATTTT. This gives the protein CASSSVRGGNNQPQHF.

In the case of this clone: Within the sample, other DNA sequences also encode this same CDR3. The rearrangement uses TRBV10-3 and TRBJ1-4; 7 bases line up with TRBD1. The CDR3 runs 15 residues. V gave up 2 bases and J gave up 8 bases; unmatched junction bases: 8. Germline V gene data show CDR1 as ENHRY and CDR2 as SYGVKD. DNA of the CDR3: TGTGCCATCAGTGAGCAGGGGCAGGGGGGCGAAAAACTGTTTTTT. Translation gives CAISEQGQGGEKLFF.

This clone was detected only a few times. The gene calls are TRBV11-3 and TRBJ1-1, with 9 bases identical to TRBD1. The junction had 10 bases not matched to a gene; V was cut back by 5 bases and J by 9 bases. Germline V lookup: CDR1 SGHNT, CDR2 YENEEA. The CDR3 totals 14 residues. The CDR3 spells CASSPNRGPRKAFF. The CDR3 DNA follows: TGTGCCAGCAGCCCGAACAGGGGGCCTAGGAAAGCTTTCTTT.

The chain links TRBV3-1 (or the pseudogene TRBV3-2) to TRBJ1-2, with TRBD1 identical over 7 bases. The CDR3 has 14 residues. V shed 6 bases and J 2 bases; nucleotides not matched to a gene: 6. The germline gives CDR1 LGHDT, CDR2 YNNKEL (reference sequence). CDR3 loop: CASSRDSRNYGYTF. The DNA of the CDR3 is TGTGCCAGCAGTCGGGACAGCCGGAACTATGGCTACACCTTC.

J is TRBJ2-5 and V is TRBV9, with TRBD2 identical over 10 bases. CDR1 and CDR2 (germline): SGDLS, YYNGEE. V shed 0 bases and J 5 bases; nucleotides not matched to a gene: 10. CDR3 length: 17 residues. The CDR3 here is CASSVAPSGGSGETQYF. CDR3 bases: TGTGCCAGCAGCGTAGCCCCTAGCGGGGGTTCAGGGGAGACCCAGTACTTC.

V usage is TRBV20-1 and J usage is TRBJ2-3, with D unresolved. CDR1 and CDR2 (germline): DFQATT, SNEGSKA (reference sequence). V shed 3 bases and J shed 3 bases, with 4 bases lying between them. CDR3 size: 11 residues. CDR3 residues: CSARSTDTQYF. DNA of the CDR3: TGCAGTGCTAGGAGTACAGATACGCAGTATTTT.

The genes are TRBV7-3 and TRBJ2-1, with D tentatively TRBD2 (6 bases). The germline V and J ends were trimmed by 5 bases and 9 bases, with 17 bases remaining between them. This CDR3 region has 14 residues. CDR1 is SGHTA and CDR2 is FQGTGA in the germline V gene. DNA of the CDR3: TGTGCCAGCAGCCCTAGGGCTAGCGTTGTTGAGCAGTTCTTC. It codes for CASSPRASVVEQFF.

The chain employs TRBV18 and TRBJ1-6; TRBD1 matches at 8 bases. V gave up 6 bases and J gave up 9 bases; unmatched junction bases: 13. The germline V gene has CDR1 KGHSH and CDR2 LQKENI. CDR3 length: 16 residues. CDR3 region: CASSQGQDRVGSPLHF. DNA for the CDR3: TGTGCCAGCTCCCAAGGTCAGGACAGGGTCGGTTCACCCCTCCACTTT.

This chain joins TRBV27 and TRBJ2-1, with a weak D call TRBD2 (6 bases). Trimming took 2 bases from V and 4 from J, leaving 18 bases between them. Germline CDR1 and CDR2: MNHEY and SMNVEV (reference sequence). There are 17 residues in the CDR3. The CDR3 DNA follows: TGTGCCAGCAGTTTAGAGTATTTAAATCGGGGGTACAATGAGCAGTTCTTC. The encoded protein is CASSLEYLNRGYNEQFF.

This clone was picked up a small number of times. This sequence joins TRBV7-9 and TRBJ1-1; D not resolved. V lost 5 bases and J 8 bases, leaving 21 bases between the germline ends. The CDR3 consists of 15 residues. Germline lookup yields CDR1 SEHNR and CDR2 FQNEAQ (reference sequence). The DNA for the CDR3 is TGTGCCAGCAGCCCGTGGGAGATAAGAGCCGCCGAAGCTTTCTTT. It specifies CASSPWEIRAAEAFF. Full variable domain (remainder filled in from reference TRBV7-9 and TRBJ1-1): DTGVSQNPRHKITKRGQNVTFRCDPISEHNRLYWYRQTLGQGPEFLTYFQNEAQLEKSRLLSDRFSAERPKGSFSTLEIQRTEQGDSAMYLCASSPWEIRAAEAFFGQGTRLTVV.

The V call is TRBV7-3, the J call TRBJ1-1; 7 positions match TRBD1. J lost 1 base, V lost 6 bases, and 2 bases had no gene match. Germline V gene lookup returns CDR1 SGHTA and CDR2 FQGTGA. This CDR3 comprises 13 residues. This chain's CDR3 is CASSDRANTEAFF. The CDR3 DNA reads as TGTGCCAGCAGTGACAGGGCGAACACTGAAGCTTTCTTT.

Remarks on this clone: Since a much larger clone is just one base distant, this may be a read error. The chain has TRBV5-1 and TRBJ1-5; 9 bases line up with TRBD1. Near its end, the DNA agrees better with TRBJ2-3, so the J call may be wrong. Germline values: CDR1 SGHRS, CDR2 YFSETQ. This CDR3 has 16 residues. The CDR3 loop is CASSWGDREGNQPQYF. CDR3 DNA: TGCGCCAGCAGCTGGGGGGACAGGGAAGGGAATCAGCCCCAGTATTTT.

This chain links TRBV29-1 with TRBJ2-7; 7 bases agree with TRBD2. Germline-derived CDR1 and CDR2 are SQVTM and ANQGSEA. Trimming cost V 4 bases and J 2 bases; bases outside gene matches: 8. The CDR3 is 14 residues long. The CDR3 is CSVVLRGVAYEQYF. DNA of the CDR3: TGCAGCGTTGTCCTACGGGGGGTAGCCTACGAGCAGTACTTC.